This T cell receptor (beta chain) was found in a study of shared clonotypes between healthy human individuals. The study's findings and limits: The researchers took only blood, and tissue repertoires probably look different. Sequencing depth was predicted to influence how clonotypes are shared among donors.

The study drew its donors from healthy HIV-negative adults without recent acute infections or vaccinations. A CD45RA+ naive subset and a CD45RA-negative memory subset were split from CD4+ cells. For this clone: As yet, its antigen is unknown.

Trimming stripped 5 bases from V and 5 bases from J, with 16 bases between. Germline V gives CDR1 MNHEY, CDR2 SVGAGI. This CDR3 region has 15 residues. Profiling relied on immunoSEQ multiplex PCR, and the TCRdb table lists in-frame clones only, not all of them. Among over 1.5 million clones listed, nearly 99% were seen once. The chain is built from TRBV6-5 and TRBJ2-1, with D perhaps TRBD2 (5 bases). The material sequenced was naive CD4+ T cells sorted from blood. The subset was: CD45RA+ positively selected. This TCR was sampled from a man younger than 40 in good health. CDR3 DNA sequence: TGTGCCAGCAGTCCGCGGGTGTCTATGAACAATGAGCAGTTCTTC. It encodes CASSPRVSMNNEQFF.